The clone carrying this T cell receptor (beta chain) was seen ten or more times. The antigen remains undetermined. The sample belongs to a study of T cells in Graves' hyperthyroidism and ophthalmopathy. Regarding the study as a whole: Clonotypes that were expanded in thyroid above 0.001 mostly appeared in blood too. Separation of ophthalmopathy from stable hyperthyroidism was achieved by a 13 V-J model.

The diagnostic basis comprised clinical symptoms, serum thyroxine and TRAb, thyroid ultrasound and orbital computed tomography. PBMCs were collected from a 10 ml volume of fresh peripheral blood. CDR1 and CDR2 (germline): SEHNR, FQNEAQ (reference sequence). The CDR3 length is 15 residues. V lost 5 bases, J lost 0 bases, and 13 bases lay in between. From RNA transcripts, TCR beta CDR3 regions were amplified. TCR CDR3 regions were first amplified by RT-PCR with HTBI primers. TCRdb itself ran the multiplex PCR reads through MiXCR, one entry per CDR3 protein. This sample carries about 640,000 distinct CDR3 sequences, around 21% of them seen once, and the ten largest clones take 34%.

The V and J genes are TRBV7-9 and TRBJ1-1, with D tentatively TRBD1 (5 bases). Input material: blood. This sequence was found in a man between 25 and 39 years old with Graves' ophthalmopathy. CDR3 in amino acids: CASSLQGGMNTEAFF. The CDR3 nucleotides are TGTGCCAGCAGCCTCCAGGGTGGCATGAACACTGAAGCTTTCTTT.